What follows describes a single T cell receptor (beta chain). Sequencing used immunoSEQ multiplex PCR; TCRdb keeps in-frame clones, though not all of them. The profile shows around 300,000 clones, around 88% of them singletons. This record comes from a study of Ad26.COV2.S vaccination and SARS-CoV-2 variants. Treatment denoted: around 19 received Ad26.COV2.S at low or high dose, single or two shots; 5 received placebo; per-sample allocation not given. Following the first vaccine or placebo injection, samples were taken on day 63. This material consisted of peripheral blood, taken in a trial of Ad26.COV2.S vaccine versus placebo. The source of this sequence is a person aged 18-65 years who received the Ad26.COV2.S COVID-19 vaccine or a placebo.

CDR3 nucleotide sequence: TGTGCCACCAGGACAGGGTCCCCATGGGGCAATCAGCCCCAGCATTTT. Translating it yields CATRTGSPWGNQPQHF. The genes are TRBV19 and TRBJ1-5; TRBD1 matches 8 bases. The CDR3 sequence is 16 residues long. After removal of 10 bases from V and 2 bases from J, the junction contained 13 bases not matched to a gene. Germline CDR1 LNHDA, CDR2 SQIVND (reference sequence).